Presented here are 14 T cell receptor beta chains from one specimen sequenced in a study of blood T cell repertoires in COVID-19. Clones were read by immunoSEQ multiplex PCR, and TCRdb kept only the in-frame ones, dropping some. Counted here are 250,000 to 350,000 clones, about nine tenths occurring once; the ten biggest clones make up roughly 6.1%. The sample taken for sequencing was peripheral blood. The receptors were sampled from a woman in her forties or fifties with COVID-19, enrolled during active disease.

This rearrangement joins TRBV24-1 to TRBJ2-1; TRBD1 might be the D (6 bases). This CDR3 spans 17 amino acids. The V gene's germline CDR1 is KGHDR and CDR2 SFDVKD. V dropped 2 bases and J dropped 6 bases, with 19 bases sitting between them. The CDR3 spells CATSDSGVGGPPNEQFF. The DNA of the CDR3 is TGTGCCACCAGTGATTCCGGGGTTGGGGGCCCCCCCAATGAGCAGTTCTTC.

The chain has TRBV5-1 and TRBJ2-3; D ambiguous. The ends were cut back, 1 base at V and 5 bases at J, with 8 bases in the middle. Germline V CDR1 and CDR2: SGHRS, YFSETQ. The CDR3 covers 13 residues. In DNA form, the CDR3 reads TGCGCCAGCAGCTTGTCCTGGCAAGATACGCAGTATTTT. This codes for CASSLSWQDTQYF.

This clone was seen a single time. The chain uses TRBV19 and TRBJ1-2; 7 bases agree with TRBD1. The junction had 1 base not matched to a gene; V was cut back by 5 bases and J by 1 base. The CDR3 is 13 amino acids. Germline values: CDR1 LNHDA, CDR2 SQIVND (reference sequence). The CDR3 protein is CASSGQDNYGYTF. The CDR3 DNA reads as TGTGCCAGTAGTGGACAGGATAACTATGGCTACACCTTC.

Only a few counts were recorded for this clone. This chain links TRBV9 with TRBJ1-2; 10 nucleotides agree with TRBD1. The V and J ends lost 5 bases and 6 bases, in that order; junction bases with no gene match: 10. Germline CDR1 SGDLS, CDR2 YYNGEE. CDR3 size: 15 residues. The CDR3 DNA is TGTGCCAGCAGTCGTAGATTGGGACAGGGGCATGGCTACACCTTC. Its protein is CASSRRLGQGHGYTF.

J is TRBJ1-3 and V is TRBV7-2, with TRBD1 matching over 11 bases. This CDR3 is built from 17 residues. Trimming cost V 1 base and J 0 bases; bases outside gene matches: 2. Germline CDR1 and CDR2: SGHTA and FQGNSA. CDR3 nucleotide sequence: TGTGCCAGCAGCTTAGTCGGGACAGGGGGCTCTGGAAACACCATATATTTT. It codes for CASSLVGTGGSGNTIYF.

This chain connects TRBV7-9 to TRBJ1-1; D gene unclear. The germline V gene has CDR1 SEHNR and CDR2 FQNEAQ (reference sequence). The ends were cut back, 1 base at V and 0 bases at J, with 9 bases in the middle. The CDR3 loop spans 15 amino acids. The CDR3 sequence is CASSLVAAMNTEAFF. The DNA of the CDR3 is TGTGCCAGCAGCTTAGTAGCGGCTATGAACACTGAAGCTTTCTTT.

J is TRBJ2-1 and V is TRBV11-2; the match to TRBD2 covers 8 bases. The V segment lost 6 bases and the J segment 7 bases; nucleotides outside the gene matches: 14. From germline, CDR1 is SGHAT and CDR2 FQNNGV. The CDR3 has 16 residues. The CDR3 region is CASRHLPGLGGNEQFF. CDR3 in DNA: TGTGCCAGCAGGCACCTACCGGGACTAGGGGGGAATGAGCAGTTCTTC.

The J gene is TRBJ1-4, the V gene TRBV7-9; 7 bases agree with TRBD1. The CDR3 length is 15 residues. Trimming removed 5 bases from V and 0 bases from J; junction bases left unmatched: 3. Germline V lookup: CDR1 SEHNR, CDR2 FQNEAQ (reference sequence). This CDR3 reads CASSPGTATNEKLFF. DNA for the CDR3: TGTGCCAGCAGCCCAGGGACAGCAACTAATGAAAAACTGTTTTTT.

J is TRBJ1-1 and V is TRBV5-1; no clear D gene. The CDR3 has 15 residues. Trimming left V 3 bases short and J 0 bases short, with 12 bases between. Germline V gene data show CDR1 as SGHRS and CDR2 as YFSETQ. The CDR3 loop is CASSSFQALNTEAFF. In DNA form, the CDR3 reads TGCGCCAGCAGCTCCTTTCAGGCGCTGAACACTGAAGCTTTCTTT.

The chain links TRBV7-2 to TRBJ1-1, with D possibly TRBD1 on 5 matching bases. Per germline, CDR1 SGHTA and CDR2 FQGNSA. CDR3 size: 15 residues. The germline V and J ends were trimmed by 4 bases and 9 bases, with 21 bases remaining between them. The CDR3 DNA reads as TGTGCCAGCAGCTCGGGGGGGAGCCGGCAGAGCCAAGCTTTCTTT. Translating gives CASSSGGSRQSQAFF.

This clone was seen only once. The gene calls are TRBV6-6 and TRBJ2-7, with TRBD1 identical over 7 bases. The CDR3 loop spans 14 amino acids. V lost 5 bases and J lost 2; bases outside the gene matches: 6. Germline V CDR1 and CDR2: MNHNY, SVGAGI (reference sequence). As DNA, the CDR3 is TGTGCCAGCAGTCGATCGGGACAGACCTACGAGCAGTACTTC. Amino acids: CASSRSGQTYEQYF.

This clone was counted a few times. The chain uses TRBV9 and TRBJ1-2; TRBD1 matches 10 bases. Unmatched junction bases numbered 10, after V lost 3 bases and J lost 5 bases. CDR1 and CDR2 (germline): SGDLS, YYNGEE. The CDR3 extends over 16 amino acids. CDR3 coding DNA: TGTGCCAGCAGCGCTCAAGACAGGGGGCGAGGATATGGCTACACCTTC. This sequence encodes CASSAQDRGRGYGYTF.

The rearrangement uses TRBV4-3 and TRBJ2-7, with D hard to call. Trimming removed 0 bases from V and 2 bases from J, with 14 bases in between. There are 16 residues in the CDR3. Germline V gives CDR1 LGHNA, CDR2 YSLEER. CDR3 in amino acids: CASSQDPLGRTYEQYF. Written as DNA, the CDR3 is TGCGCCAGCAGCCAAGATCCGCTAGGTCGAACCTACGAGCAGTACTTC.

This chain uses TRBV5-8 with TRBJ1-1, with D maybe TRBD1 (5 bases). V shed 4 bases and J shed 11 bases, with 15 bases lying between them. The CDR3 totals 12 residues. Per the germline V gene, CDR1 is SGHTS and CDR2 is YDEGEE. CDR3 coding DNA: TGTGCCAGCAGCCCAGGGTTCTCGAAGGCTTTCTTT. As protein: CASSPGFSKAFF.